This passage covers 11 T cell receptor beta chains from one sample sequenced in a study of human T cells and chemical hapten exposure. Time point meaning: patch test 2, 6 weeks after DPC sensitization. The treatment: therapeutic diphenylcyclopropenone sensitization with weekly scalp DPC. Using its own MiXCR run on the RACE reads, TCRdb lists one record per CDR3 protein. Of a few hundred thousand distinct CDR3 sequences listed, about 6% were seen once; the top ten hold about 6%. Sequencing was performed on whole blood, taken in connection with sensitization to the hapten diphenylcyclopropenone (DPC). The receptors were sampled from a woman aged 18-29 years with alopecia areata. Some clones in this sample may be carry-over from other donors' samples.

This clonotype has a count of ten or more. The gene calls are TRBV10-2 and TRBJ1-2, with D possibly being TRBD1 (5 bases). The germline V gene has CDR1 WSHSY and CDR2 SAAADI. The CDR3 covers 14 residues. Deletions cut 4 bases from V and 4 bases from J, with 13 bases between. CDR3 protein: CASSVSRQGYGYTF. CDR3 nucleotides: TGCGCCAGCAGTGTTAGTCGGCAGGGCTATGGCTACACCTTC.

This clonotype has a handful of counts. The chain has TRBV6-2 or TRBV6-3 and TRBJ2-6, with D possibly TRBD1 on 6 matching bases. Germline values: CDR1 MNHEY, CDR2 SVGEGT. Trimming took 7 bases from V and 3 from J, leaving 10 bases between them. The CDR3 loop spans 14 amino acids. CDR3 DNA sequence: TGTGCCAGCATTCACAGGGTTGGGGCCAACGTCCTGACTTTC. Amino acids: CASIHRVGANVLTF.

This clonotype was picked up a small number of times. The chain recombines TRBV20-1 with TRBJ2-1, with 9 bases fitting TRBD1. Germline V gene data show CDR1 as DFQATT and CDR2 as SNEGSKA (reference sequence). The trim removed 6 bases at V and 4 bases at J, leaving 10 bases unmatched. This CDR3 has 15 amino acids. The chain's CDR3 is CSAPKGTGPYNEQFF. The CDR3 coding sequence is TGCAGTGCCCCTAAAGGGACAGGGCCTTACAATGAGCAGTTCTTC.

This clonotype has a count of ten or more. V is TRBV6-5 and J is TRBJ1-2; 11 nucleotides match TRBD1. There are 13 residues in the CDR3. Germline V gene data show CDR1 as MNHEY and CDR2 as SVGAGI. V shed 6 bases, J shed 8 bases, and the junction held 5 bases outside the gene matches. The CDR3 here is CASSTGQGDGYTF. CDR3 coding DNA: TGTGCCAGCAGCACGGGACAGGGGGACGGCTACACCTTC.

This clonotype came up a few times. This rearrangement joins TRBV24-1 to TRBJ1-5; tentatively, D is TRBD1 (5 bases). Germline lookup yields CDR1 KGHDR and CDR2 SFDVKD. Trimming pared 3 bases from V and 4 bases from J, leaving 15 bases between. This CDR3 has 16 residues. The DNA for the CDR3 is TGTGCCACCAGTGATCACTCCGGGACGGAAAATCAGCCCCAGCATTTT. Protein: CATSDHSGTENQPQHF.

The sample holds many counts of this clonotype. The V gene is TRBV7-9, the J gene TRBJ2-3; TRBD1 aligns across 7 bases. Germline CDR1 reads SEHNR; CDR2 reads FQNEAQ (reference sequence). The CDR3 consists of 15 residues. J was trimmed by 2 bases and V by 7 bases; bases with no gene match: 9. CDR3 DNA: TGTGCCAGCACCCAACCCGACAGGGACACAGATACGCAGTATTTT. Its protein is CASTQPDRDTDTQYF.

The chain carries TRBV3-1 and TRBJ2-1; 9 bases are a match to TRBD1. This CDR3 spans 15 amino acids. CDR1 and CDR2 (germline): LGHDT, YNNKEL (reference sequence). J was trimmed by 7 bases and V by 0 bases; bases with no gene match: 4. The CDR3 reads CASSQDPQGANEQFF. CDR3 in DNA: TGTGCCAGCAGCCAAGATCCACAGGGGGCGAATGAGCAGTTCTTC.

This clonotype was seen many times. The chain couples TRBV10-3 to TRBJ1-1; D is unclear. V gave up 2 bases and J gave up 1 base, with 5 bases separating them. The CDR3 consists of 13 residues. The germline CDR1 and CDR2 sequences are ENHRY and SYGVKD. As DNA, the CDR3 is TGTGCCATCAGTGAGAGACAGAACACTGAAGCTTTCTTT. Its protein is CAISERQNTEAFF.

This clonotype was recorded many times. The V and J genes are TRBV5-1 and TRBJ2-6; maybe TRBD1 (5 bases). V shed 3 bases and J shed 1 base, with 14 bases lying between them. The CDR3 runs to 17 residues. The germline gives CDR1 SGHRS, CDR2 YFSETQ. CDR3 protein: CASSSNIQGSGANVLTF. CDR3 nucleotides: TGCGCCAGCAGCTCCAATATTCAGGGTTCTGGGGCCAACGTCCTGACTTTC.

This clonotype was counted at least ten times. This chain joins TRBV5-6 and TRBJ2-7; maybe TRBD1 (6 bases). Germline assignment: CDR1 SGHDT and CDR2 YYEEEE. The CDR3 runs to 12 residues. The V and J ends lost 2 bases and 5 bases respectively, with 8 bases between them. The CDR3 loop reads CASSLGGHEQYF. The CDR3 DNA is TGTGCCAGCAGCTTAGGGGGACACGAGCAGTACTTC. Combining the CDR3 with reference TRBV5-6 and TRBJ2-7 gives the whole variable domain DAGVTQSPTHLIKTRGQQVTLRCSPKSGHDTVSWYQQALGQGPQFIFQYYEEEERQRGNFPDRFSGHQFPNYSSELNVNALLLGDSALYLCASSLGGHEQYFGPGTRLTVT.

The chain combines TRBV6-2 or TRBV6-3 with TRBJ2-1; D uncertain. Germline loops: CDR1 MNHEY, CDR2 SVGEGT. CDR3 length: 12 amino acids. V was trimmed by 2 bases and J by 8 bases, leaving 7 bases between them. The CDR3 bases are TGTGCCAGCAGTTACCCCACCGATGAGCAGTTCTTC. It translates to CASSYPTDEQFF.